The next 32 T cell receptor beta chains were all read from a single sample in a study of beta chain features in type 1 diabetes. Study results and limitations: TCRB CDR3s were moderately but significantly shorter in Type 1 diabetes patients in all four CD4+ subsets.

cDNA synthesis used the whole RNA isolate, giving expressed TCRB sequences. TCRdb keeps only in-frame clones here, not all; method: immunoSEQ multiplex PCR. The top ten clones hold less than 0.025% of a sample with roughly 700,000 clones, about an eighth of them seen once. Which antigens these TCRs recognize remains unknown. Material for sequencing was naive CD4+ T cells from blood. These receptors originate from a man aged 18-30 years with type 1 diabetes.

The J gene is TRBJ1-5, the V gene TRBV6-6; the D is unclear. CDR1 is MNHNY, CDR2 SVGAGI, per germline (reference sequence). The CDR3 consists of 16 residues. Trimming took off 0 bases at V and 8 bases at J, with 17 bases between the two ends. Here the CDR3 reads CASSYSVQLSYEPQHF. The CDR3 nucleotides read TGTGCCAGCAGTTACTCGGTACAGCTCTCGTATGAGCCCCAGCATTTT.

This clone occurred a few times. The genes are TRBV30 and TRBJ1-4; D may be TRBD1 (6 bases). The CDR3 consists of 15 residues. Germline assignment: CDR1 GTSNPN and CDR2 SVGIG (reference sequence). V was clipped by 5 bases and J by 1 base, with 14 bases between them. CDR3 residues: CAWLPQGRTNEKLFF. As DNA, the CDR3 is TGTGCCTGGCTACCCCAGGGGCGAACTAATGAAAAACTGTTTTTT. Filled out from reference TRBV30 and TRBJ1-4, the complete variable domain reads SQTIHQWPATLVQPVGSPLSLECTVEGTSNPNLYWYRQAAGRGLQLLFYSVGIGQISSEVPQNLSASRPQDRQFILSSKKLLLSDSGFYLCAWLPQGRTNEKLFFGSGTQLSVL.

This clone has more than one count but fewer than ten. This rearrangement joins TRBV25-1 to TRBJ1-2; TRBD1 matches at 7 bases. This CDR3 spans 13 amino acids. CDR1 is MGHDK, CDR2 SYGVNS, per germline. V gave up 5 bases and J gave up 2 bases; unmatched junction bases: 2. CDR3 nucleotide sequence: TGTGCCAGCAGTCGACAGGGCAACTATGGCTACACCTTC. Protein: CASSRQGNYGYTF.

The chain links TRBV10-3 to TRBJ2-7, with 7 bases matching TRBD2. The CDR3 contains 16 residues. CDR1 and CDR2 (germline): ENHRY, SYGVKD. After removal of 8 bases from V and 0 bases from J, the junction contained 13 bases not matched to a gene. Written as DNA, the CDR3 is TGTGCCATCTCGGGGGGACCAGGCGCAAGCTCCTACGAGCAGTACTTC. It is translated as CAISGGPGASSYEQYF.

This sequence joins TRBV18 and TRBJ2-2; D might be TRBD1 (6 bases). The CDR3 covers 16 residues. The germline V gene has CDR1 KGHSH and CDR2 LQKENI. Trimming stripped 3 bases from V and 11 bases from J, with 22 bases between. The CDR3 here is CASSPRVWGHLPELFF. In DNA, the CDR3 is TGTGCCAGCTCACCCCGCGTCTGGGGACATCTTCCTGAGCTGTTTTTT.

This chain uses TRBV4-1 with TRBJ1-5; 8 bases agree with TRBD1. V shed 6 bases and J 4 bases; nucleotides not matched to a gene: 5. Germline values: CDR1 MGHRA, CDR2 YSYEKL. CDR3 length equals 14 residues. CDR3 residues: CASRGQGGNQPQHF. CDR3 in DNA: TGCGCCAGCAGAGGACAGGGCGGGAATCAGCCCCAGCATTTT.

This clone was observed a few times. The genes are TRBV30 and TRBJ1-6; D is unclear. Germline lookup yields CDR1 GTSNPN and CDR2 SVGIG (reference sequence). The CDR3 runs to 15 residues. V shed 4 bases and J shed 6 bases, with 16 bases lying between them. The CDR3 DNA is TGTGCCTGGACAGTGGGTCTCATTCTTAATTCACCCCTCCACTTT. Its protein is CAWTVGLILNSPLHF.

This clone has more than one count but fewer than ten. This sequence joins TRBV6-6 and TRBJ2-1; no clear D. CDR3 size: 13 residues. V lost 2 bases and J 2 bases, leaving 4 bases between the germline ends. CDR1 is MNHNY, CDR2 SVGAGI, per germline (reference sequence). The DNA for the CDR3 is TGTGCCAGCAGTTACCCCCCCTACAATGAGCAGTTCTTC. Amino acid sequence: CASSYPPYNEQFF.

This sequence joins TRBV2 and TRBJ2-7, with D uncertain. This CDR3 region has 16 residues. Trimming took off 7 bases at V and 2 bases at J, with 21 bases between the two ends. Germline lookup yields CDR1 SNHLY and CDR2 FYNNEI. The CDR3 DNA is TGTGCCAGCACTCCTCACATGGCCCCGGTCCCCTACGAGCAGTACTTC. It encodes CASTPHMAPVPYEQYF.

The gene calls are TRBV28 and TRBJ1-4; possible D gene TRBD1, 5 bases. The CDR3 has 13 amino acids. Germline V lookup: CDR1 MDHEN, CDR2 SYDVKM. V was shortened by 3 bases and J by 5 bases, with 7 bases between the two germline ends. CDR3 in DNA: TGTGCCAGCAGTTTGGGGGTCAATGAAAAACTGTTTTTT. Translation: CASSLGVNEKLFF.

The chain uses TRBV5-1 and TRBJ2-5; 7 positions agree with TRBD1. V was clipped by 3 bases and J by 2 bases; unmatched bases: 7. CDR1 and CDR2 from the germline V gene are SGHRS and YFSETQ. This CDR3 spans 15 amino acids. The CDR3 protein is CASSYIPGQQETQYF. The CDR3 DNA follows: TGCGCCAGCAGCTATATCCCGGGACAGCAAGAGACCCAGTACTTC. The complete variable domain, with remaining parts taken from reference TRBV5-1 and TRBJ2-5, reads KAGVTQTPRYLIKTRGQQVTLSCSPISGHRSVSWYQQTPGQGLQFLFEYFSETQRNKGNFPGRFSGRQFSNSRSEMNVSTLELGDSALYLCASSYIPGQQETQYFGPGTRLLVL.

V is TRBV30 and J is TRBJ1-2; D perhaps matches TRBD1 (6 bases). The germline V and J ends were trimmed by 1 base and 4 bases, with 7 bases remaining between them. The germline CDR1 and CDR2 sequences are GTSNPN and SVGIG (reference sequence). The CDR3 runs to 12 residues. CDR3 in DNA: TGTGCCTGGAGTGGGACAGCCTATGGCTACACCTTC. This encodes CAWSGTAYGYTF. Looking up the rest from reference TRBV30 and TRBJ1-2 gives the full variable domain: SQTIHQWPATLVQPVGSPLSLECTVEGTSNPNLYWYRQAAGRGLQLLFYSVGIGQISSEVPQNLSASRPQDRQFILSSKKLLLSDSGFYLCAWSGTAYGYTFGSGTRLTVV.

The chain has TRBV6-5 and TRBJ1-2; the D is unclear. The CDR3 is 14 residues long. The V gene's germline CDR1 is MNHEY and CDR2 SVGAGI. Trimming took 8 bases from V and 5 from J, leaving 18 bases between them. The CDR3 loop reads CASSEVNDGYGYTF. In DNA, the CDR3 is TGTGCCAGCTCCGAGGTAAACGACGGGTATGGCTACACCTTC.

The CDR3 loop is CASSLDNYGYTF. In DNA form, the CDR3 reads TGTGCCAGCAGCTTGGACAACTATGGCTACACCTTC. The chain links TRBV7-3 to TRBJ1-2; D gene uncertain. The CDR3 has 12 residues. Deletions cut 3 bases from V and 2 bases from J, with 4 bases between. Per germline, CDR1 SGHTA and CDR2 FQGTGA.

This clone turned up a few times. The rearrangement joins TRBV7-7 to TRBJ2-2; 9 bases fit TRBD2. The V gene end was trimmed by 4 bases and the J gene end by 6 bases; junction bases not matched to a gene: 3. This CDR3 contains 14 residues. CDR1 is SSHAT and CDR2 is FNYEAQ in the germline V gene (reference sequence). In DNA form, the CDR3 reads TGTGCCAGCAGCTCCGCGGGGGGGCCCGGGGAGCTGTTTTTT. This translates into CASSSAGGPGELFF.

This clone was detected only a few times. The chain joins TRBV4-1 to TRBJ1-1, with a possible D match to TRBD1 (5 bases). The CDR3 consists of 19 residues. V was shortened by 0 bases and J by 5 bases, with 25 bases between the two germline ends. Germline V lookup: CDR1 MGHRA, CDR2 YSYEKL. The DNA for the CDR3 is TGCGCCAGCAGCCAAGATAAGTTCCCGACCGGGGCAACGGGAACTGAAGCTTTCTTT. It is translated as CASSQDKFPTGATGTEAFF.

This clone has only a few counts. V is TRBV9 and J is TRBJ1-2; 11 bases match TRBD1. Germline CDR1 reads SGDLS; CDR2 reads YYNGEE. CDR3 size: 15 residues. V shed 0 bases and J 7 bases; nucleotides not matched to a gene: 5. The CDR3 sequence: CASSVEGQGGRGYTF. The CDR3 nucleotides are TGTGCCAGCAGCGTAGAGGGACAGGGGGGACGTGGCTACACCTTC.

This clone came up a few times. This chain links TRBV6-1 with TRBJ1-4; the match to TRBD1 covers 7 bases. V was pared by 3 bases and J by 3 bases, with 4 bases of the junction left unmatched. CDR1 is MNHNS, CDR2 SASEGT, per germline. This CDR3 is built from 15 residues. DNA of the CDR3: TGTGCCAGCAGTGATCTGACAGGGCCTAATGAAAAACTGTTTTTT. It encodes CASSDLTGPNEKLFF.

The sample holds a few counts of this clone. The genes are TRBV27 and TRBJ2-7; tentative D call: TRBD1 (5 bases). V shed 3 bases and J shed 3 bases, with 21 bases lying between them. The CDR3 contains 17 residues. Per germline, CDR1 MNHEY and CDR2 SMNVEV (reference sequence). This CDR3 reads CASSFPTDRQNFYEQYF. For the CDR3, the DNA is TGTGCCAGCAGTTTCCCAACCGACAGACAGAACTTCTACGAGCAGTACTTC.

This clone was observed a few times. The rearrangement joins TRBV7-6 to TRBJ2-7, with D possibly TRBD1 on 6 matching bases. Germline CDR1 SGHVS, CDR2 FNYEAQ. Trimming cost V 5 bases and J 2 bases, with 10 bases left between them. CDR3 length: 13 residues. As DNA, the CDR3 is TGTGCCAGCAGCCGACAGGCGACCTACGAGCAGTACTTC. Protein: CASSRQATYEQYF.

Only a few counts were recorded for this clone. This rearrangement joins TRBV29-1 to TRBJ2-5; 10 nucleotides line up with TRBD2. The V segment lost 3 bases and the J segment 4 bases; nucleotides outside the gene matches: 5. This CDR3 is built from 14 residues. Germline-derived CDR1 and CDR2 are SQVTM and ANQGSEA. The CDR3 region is CSVEPSGGAETQYF. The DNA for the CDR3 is TGCAGCGTTGAGCCCAGCGGGGGGGCAGAGACCCAGTACTTC.

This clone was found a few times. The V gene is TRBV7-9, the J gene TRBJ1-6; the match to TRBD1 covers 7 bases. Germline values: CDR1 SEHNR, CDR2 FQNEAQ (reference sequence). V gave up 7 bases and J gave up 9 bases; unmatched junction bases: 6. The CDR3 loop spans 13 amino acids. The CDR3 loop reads CASNRGGGSPLHF. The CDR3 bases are TGTGCCAGCAACAGGGGAGGAGGTTCACCCCTCCACTTT.

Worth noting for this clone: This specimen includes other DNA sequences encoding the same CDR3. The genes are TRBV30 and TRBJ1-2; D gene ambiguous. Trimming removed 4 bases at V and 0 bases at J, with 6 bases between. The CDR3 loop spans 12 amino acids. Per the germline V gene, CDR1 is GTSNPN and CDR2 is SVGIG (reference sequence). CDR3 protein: CAWTEANYGYTF. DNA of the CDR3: TGTGCCTGGACGGAGGCTAACTATGGCTACACCTTC.

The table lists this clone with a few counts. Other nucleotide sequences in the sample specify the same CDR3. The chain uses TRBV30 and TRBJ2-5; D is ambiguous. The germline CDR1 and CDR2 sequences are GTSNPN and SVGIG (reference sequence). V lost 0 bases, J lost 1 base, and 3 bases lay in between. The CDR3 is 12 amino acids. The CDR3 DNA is TGTGCCTGGAGTGTAAGCCAAGAGACCCAGTACTTC. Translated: CAWSVSQETQYF.

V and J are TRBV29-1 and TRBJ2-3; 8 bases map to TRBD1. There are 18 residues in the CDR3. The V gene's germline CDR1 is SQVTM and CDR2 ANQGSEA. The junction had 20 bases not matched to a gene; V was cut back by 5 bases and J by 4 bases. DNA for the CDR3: TGCAGCGTTAGCATTACAGGGGGAACCATCATCAGGGCAGATACGCAGTATTTT. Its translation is CSVSITGGTIIRADTQYF.

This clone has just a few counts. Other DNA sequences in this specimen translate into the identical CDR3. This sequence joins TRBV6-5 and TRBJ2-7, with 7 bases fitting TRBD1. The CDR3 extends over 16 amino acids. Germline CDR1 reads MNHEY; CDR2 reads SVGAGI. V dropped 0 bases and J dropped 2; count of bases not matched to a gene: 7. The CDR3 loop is CASSYSKGTETYEQYF. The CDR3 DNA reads TGTGCCAGCAGTTACTCGAAAGGGACAGAGACCTACGAGCAGTACTTC.

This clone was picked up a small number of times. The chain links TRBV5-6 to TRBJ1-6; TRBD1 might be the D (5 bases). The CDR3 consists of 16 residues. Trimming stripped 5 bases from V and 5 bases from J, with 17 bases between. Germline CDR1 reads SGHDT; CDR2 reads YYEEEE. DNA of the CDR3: TGTGCCAGCAGTCCTTGGGGCAGGACCCATAATTCACCCCTCCACTTT. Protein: CASSPWGRTHNSPLHF. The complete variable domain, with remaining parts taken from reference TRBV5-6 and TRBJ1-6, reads DAGVTQSPTHLIKTRGQQVTLRCSPKSGHDTVSWYQQALGQGPQFIFQYYEEEERQRGNFPDRFSGHQFPNYSSELNVNALLLGDSALYLCASSPWGRTHNSPLHFGNGTRLTVT.

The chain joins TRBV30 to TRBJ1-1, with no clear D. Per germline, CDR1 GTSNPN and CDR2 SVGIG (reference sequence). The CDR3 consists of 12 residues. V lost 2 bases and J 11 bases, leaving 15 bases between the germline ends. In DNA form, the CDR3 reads TGTGCCTGGAGTCCTCGGACCATTCAGGCTTTCTTT. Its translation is CAWSPRTIQAFF. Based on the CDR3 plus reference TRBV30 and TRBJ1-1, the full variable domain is SQTIHQWPATLVQPVGSPLSLECTVEGTSNPNLYWYRQAAGRGLQLLFYSVGIGQISSEVPQNLSASRPQDRQFILSSKKLLLSDSGFYLCAWSPRTIQAFFGQGTRLTVV.

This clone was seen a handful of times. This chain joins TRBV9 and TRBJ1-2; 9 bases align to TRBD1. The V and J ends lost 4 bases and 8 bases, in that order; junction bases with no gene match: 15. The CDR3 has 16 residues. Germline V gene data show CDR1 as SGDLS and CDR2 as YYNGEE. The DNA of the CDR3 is TGTGCCAGCAGCCCCCGGGACAGGGACTTCGTAAGGGGCTACACCTTC. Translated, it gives CASSPRDRDFVRGYTF.

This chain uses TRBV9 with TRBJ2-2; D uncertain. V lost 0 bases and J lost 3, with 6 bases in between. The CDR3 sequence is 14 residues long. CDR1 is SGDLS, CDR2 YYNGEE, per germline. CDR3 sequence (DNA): TGTGCCAGCAGCGTAGCCTCACACACCGGGGAGCTGTTTTTT. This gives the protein CASSVASHTGELFF.

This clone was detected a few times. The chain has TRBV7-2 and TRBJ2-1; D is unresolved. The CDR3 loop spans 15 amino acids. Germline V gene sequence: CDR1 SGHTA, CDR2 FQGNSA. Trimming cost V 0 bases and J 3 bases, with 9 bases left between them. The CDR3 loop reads CASSLAVEIYNEQFF. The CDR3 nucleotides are TGTGCCAGCAGCTTAGCCGTGGAAATCTACAATGAGCAGTTCTTC.

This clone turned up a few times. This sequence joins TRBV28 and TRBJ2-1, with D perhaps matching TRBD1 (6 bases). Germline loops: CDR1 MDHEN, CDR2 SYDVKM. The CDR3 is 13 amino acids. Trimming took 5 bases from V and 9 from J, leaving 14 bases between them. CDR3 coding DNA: TGTGCCAGCAGTCCACCTATACAGGGTGAGCAGTTCTTC. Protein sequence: CASSPPIQGEQFF.